This T cell receptor (beta chain) derives from a study of blood T cell repertoires in COVID-19. For the study at large: Collection of acute and convalescent COVID-19 samples took place in the United States, Italy and Spain. T cells, B-cell-depleted T cells, or PBMCs supplied cDNA or gDNA.

The CDR3 is made up of 13 amino acids. Trimming cost V 4 bases and J 6 bases, with 11 bases left between them. In the original analysis: From reference gene primer amplification, estimates of nucleated cell counts were derived. Sequencing used immunoSEQ multiplex PCR; TCRdb keeps in-frame clones, though not all of them. The V and J calls and clone size come from that table; D and trimming were worked out from the DNA. The repertoire holds fewer than 250,000 clones, roughly 81% seen once, with 5.1% in the top ten. The specimen was peripheral blood. The TCR originated in a woman in her seventies with active or convalescent COVID-19. The chain recombines TRBV12-3 or TRBV12-4 with TRBJ2-3; D gene ambiguous. The DNA of the CDR3 is TGTGCCAGCAGTTCCCAGTCCATGGATACGCAGTATTTT. Amino acids: CASSSQSMDTQYF.